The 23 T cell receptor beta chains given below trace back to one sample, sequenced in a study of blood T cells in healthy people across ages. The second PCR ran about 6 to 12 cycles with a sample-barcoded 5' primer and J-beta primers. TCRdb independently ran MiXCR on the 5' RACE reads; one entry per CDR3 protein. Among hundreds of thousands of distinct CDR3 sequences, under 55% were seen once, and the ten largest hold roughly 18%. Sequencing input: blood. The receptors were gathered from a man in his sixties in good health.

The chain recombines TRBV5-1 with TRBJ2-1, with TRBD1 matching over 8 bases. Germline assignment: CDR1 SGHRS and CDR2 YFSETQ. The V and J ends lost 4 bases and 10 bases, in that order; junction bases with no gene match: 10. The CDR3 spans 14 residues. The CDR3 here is CASSRGQGNYEQFF. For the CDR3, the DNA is TGCGCCAGCAGCCGCGGACAGGGCAACTACGAGCAGTTCTTC.

The CDR3: CSASLLAGGQTQYF. The CDR3 DNA is TGCAGTGCTAGTTTGCTAGCGGGGGGCCAGACCCAGTACTTC. The rearrangement links TRBV20-1 to TRBJ2-5; 11 bases map to TRBD2. V lost 3 bases and J lost 6; bases outside the gene matches: 6. The CDR3 loop spans 14 amino acids. Per the germline V gene, CDR1 is DFQATT and CDR2 is SNEGSKA (reference sequence).

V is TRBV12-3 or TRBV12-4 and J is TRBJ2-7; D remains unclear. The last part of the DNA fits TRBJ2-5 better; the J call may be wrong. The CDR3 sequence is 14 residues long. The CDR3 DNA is TGTGCCAGCAGTGAGGCGACAACCCACGCGACCCAGTACTTC. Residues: CASSEATTHATQYF.

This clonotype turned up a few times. CDR3 bases: TGTGCCAGCAGTTCAGGGACAGGGGGCGGTGAGCAGTTCTTC. Translated, it gives CASSSGTGGGEQFF. The genes are TRBV27 and TRBJ2-1; 12 bases align to TRBD1. CDR3 length equals 14 residues. Per the germline V gene, CDR1 is MNHEY and CDR2 is SMNVEV (reference sequence). Trimming cost V 4 bases and J 9 bases; bases outside gene matches: 4.

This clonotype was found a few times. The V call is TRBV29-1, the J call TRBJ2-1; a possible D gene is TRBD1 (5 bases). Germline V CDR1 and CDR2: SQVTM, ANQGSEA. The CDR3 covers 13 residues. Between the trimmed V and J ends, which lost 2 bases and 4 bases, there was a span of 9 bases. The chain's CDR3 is CSVETGKYNEQFF. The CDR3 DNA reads TGCAGCGTTGAAACAGGAAAGTACAATGAGCAGTTCTTC.

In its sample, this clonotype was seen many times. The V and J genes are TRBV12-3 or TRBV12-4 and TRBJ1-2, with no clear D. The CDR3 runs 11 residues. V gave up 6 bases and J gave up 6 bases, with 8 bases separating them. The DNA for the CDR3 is TGTGCCAGCAGAACAAGGGATGGCTACACCTTC. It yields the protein CASRTRDGYTF.

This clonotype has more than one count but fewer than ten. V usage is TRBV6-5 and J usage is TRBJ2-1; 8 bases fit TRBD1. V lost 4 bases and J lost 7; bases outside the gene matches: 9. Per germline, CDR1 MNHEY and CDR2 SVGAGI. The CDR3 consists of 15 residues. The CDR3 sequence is CASSSDRGIENEQFF. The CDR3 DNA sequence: TGTGCCAGCAGTTCCGACAGGGGAATTGAAAATGAGCAGTTCTTC.

DNA for the CDR3: TGTGCCAGCACCCCTCGCGGGACAGGGACGACCGGGGAGCTGTTTTTT. This translates into CASTPRGTGTTGELFF. V is TRBV6-2 or TRBV6-3 and J is TRBJ2-2, with 9 bases identical to TRBD1. J gave up 5 bases and V 7 bases, and 11 bases lay outside the gene matches. CDR3 size: 16 residues. Per the germline V gene, CDR1 is MNHEY and CDR2 is SVGEGT.

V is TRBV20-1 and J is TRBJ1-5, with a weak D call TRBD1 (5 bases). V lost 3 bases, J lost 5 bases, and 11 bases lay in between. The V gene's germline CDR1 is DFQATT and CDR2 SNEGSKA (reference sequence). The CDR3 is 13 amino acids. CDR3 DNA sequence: TGCAGTGCTAGGGGGCAGGCTGATCAGCCCCAGCATTTT. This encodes CSARGQADQPQHF.

The CDR3: CASSQLGTATGELFF. The CDR3 DNA is TGTGCCAGCAGCCAATTAGGGACAGCAACCGGGGAGCTGTTTTTT. The chain carries TRBV3-1 and TRBJ2-2; TRBD1 agrees at 7 bases. The CDR3 contains 15 residues. V lost 2 bases and J lost 5; bases outside the gene matches: 5. Germline V gives CDR1 LGHDT, CDR2 YNNKEL (reference sequence).

CDR3 coding DNA: TGCGCCAGCAGTCGGACAGCCTTTAATGAAAAACTGTTTTTT. It translates to CASSRTAFNEKLFF. The rearrangement joins TRBV4-3 to TRBJ1-4; D is possibly TRBD1 (6 bases). Germline CDR1 reads LGHNA; CDR2 reads YSLEER. V lost 6 bases, J lost 4 bases, and 12 bases lay in between. This CDR3 comprises 14 residues.

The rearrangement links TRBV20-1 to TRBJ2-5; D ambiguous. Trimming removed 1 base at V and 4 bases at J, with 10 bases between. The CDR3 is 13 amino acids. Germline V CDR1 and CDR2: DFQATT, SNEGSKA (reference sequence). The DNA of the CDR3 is TGCAGTGCTAGAGGCCATAAGTTAGAGACCCAGTACTTC. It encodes CSARGHKLETQYF.

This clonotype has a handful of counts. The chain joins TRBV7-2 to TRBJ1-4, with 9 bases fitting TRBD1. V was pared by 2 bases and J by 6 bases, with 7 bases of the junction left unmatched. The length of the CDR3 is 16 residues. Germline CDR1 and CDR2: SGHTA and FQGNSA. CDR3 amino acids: CASSLSLGTGYEKLFF. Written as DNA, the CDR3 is TGTGCCAGCAGCTTAAGTCTCGGGACAGGGTATGAAAAACTGTTTTTT.

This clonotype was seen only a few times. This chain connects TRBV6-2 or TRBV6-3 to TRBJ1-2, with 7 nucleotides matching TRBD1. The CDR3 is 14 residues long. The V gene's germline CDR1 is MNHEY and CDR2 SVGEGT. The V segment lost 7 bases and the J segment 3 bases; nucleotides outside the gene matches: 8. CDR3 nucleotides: TGTGCCAGCAAATCCTCCGGGACAGACTATGGCTACACCTTC. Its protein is CASKSSGTDYGYTF.

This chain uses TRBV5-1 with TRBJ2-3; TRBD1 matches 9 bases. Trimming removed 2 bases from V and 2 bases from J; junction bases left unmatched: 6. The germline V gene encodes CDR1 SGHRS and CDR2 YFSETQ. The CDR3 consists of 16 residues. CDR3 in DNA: TGCGCCAGCAGCTTAGGGGACAGGGATATCACAGATACGCAGTATTTT. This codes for CASSLGDRDITDTQYF.

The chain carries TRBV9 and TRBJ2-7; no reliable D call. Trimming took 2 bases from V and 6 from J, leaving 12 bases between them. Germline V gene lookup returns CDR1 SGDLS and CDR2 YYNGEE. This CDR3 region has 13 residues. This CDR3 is CASSVTPASEQYF. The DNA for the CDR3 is TGTGCCAGCAGCGTTACTCCCGCTTCCGAGCAGTACTTC.

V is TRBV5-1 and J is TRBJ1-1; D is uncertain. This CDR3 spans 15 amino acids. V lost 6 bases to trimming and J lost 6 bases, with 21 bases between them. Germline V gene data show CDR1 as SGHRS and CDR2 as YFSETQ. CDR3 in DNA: TGCGCCAGCAACTCCTCAATAAGCCTGGGCGCTGAAGCTTTCTTT. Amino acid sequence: CASNSSISLGAEAFF.

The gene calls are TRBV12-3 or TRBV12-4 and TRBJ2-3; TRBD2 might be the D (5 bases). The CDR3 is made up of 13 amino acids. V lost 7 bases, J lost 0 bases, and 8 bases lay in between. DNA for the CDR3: TGTGCCAGCACCTGGACTAGCACAGATACGCAGTATTTT. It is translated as CASTWTSTDTQYF.

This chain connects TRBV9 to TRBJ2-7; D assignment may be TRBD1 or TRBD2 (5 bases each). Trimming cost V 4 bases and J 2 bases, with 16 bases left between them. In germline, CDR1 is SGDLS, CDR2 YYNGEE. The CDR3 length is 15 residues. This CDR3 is CASSPHRGFTYEQYF. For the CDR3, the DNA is TGTGCCAGCAGCCCCCATCGGGGCTTTACCTACGAGCAGTACTTC.

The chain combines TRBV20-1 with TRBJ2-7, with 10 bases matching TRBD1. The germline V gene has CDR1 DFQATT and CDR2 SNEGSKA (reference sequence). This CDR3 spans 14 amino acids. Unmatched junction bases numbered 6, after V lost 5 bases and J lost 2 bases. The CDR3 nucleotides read TGCAGTGCTTCCCCGGGACAGGGGACCTACGAGCAGTACTTC. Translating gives CSASPGQGTYEQYF.

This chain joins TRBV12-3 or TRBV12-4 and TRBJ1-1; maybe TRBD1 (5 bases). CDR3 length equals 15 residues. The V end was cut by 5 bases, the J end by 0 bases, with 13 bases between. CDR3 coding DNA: TGTGCCAGCAGTAGTACGGGACTCATGAACACTGAAGCTTTCTTT. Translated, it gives CASSSTGLMNTEAFF.

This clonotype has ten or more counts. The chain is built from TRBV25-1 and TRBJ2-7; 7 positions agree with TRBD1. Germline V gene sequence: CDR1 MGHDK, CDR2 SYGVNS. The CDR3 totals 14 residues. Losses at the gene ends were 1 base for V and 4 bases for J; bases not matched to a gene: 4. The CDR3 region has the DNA TGTGCCAGCAGTGAATTAGGGGGCGGGTACGAGCAGTACTTC. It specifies CASSELGGGYEQYF.

The CDR3 nucleotides read TGTGCCAGCAGACCTTCTCCCGCCTACAATGAGCAGTTCTTC. It encodes CASRPSPAYNEQFF. This chain joins TRBV2 and TRBJ2-1; D is ambiguous. Between the trimmed V and J ends, which lost 6 bases and 2 bases, there was a span of 11 bases. CDR3 length equals 14 residues. Germline CDR1 reads SNHLY; CDR2 reads FYNNEI. Full variable domain (remainder filled in from reference TRBV2 and TRBJ2-1): EPEVTQTPSHQVTQMGQEVILRCVPISNHLYFYWYRQILGQKVEFLVSFYNNEISEKSEIFDDQFSVERPDGSNFTLKIRSTKLEDSAMYFCASRPSPAYNEQFFGPGTRLTVL.